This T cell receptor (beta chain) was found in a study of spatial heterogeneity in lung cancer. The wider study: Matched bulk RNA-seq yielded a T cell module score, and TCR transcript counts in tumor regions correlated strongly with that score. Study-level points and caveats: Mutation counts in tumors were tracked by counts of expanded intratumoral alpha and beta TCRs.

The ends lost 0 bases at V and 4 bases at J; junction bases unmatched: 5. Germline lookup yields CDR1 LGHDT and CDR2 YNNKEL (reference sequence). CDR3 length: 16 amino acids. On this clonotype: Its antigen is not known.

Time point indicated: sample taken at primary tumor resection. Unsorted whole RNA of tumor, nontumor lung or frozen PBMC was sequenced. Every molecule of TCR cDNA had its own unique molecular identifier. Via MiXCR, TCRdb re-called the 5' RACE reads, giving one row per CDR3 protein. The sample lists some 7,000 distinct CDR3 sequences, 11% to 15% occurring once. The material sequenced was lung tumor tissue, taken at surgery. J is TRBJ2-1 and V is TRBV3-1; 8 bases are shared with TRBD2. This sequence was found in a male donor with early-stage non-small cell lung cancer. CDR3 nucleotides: TGTGCCAGCAGCCAAGACAAACTAGCGGTTTACAATGAGCAGTTCTTC. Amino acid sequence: CASSQDKLAVYNEQFF.